Listed below are T cell receptor beta chains from one sample, sequenced in a study of regulatory T cells in long-lasting Graves disease. TCRdb re-called the multiplex PCR reads with MiXCR, one entry per CDR3 protein. This table has 580,000 or so distinct CDR3 sequences, roughly a sixth appearing once. This sample also belongs to another study, concerning T cells in Graves' hyperthyroidism and ophthalmopathy.

This sample comprised peripheral blood mononuclear cells (PBMCs), obtained at new diagnosis, from a patient treated with antithyroid drugs. The receptors come from a man in his late teens or twenties with Graves disease. CDR3s include the opening cysteine and the closing phenylalanine or tryptophan. Each record gives: D gene, clone size, V gene, J gene, CDR3 DNA, CDR3 protein. The D gene is left open where the match is weak. Clone size is given for some rows only: seen once, a few or many times, or a class if the clone is expanded.

d_gene: NA
abundance: few
v_gene: TRBV5-1
j_gene: TRBJ1-5
CDR3nt: TGCGCCAGCAGCCCCGGGGGAGGGGGCAATCAGCCCCAGCATTTT
CDR3aa: CASSPGGGGNQPQHF

d_gene: NA
abundance: many
v_gene: TRBV28
j_gene: TRBJ2-5
CDR3nt: TGTGCCAGCAGTCAGCCCACAGGGATTTCAGAGACCCAGTACTTC
CDR3aa: CASSQPTGISETQYF

d_gene: TRBD1
abundance: NA
v_gene: TRBV15
j_gene: TRBJ1-4
CDR3nt: TGTGCCACCAGCAGAGAGGGACAGGGGGCGGAAAAACTGTTTTTT
CDR3aa: CATSREGQGAEKLFF

d_gene: NA
abundance: many
v_gene: TRBV12-3/TRBV12-4
j_gene: TRBJ2-3
CDR3nt: TGTGCCAGCAGTTTAGGCAGGTTCAGCACAGATACGCAGTATTTT
CDR3aa: CASSLGRFSTDTQYF

d_gene: TRBD1
abundance: few
v_gene: TRBV12-5
j_gene: TRBJ2-2
CDR3nt: TGTGCTAGTGGTTCGGACAGGGTAACGAACACCGGGGAGCTGTTTTTT
CDR3aa: CASGSDRVTNTGELFF

d_gene: TRBD1
abundance: NA
v_gene: TRBV5-5
j_gene: TRBJ1-1
CDR3nt: TGTGCCAGCAGCTCCAGACAGGGTATGAACACTGAAGCTTTCTTT
CDR3aa: CASSSRQGMNTEAFF

d_gene: TRBD1
abundance: NA
v_gene: TRBV2
j_gene: TRBJ1-1
CDR3nt: TGTGCCAGCAGTGATAACAACGGACAGGGGAACACTGAAGCTTTCTTT
CDR3aa: CASSDNNGQGNTEAFF

d_gene: TRBD1
abundance: few
v_gene: TRBV6-2/TRBV6-3
j_gene: TRBJ1-6
CDR3nt: TGTGCTACCGCCGGGGGGACAGGGACAGGTTCACCCCTCCACTTT
CDR3aa: CATAGGTGTGSPLHF

d_gene: NA
abundance: many
v_gene: TRBV11-2
j_gene: TRBJ2-7
CDR3nt: TGTGCTACCGGACTTCTCGGGATCGAGCAGTACTTC
CDR3aa: CATGLLGIEQYF

d_gene: NA
abundance: few
v_gene: TRBV5-5
j_gene: TRBJ1-5
CDR3nt: TGTGCCAGCAGCTTGTGGTCGGGCCGAGGTCAGCCCCAGCATTTT
CDR3aa: CASSLWSGRGQPQHF

d_gene: NA
abundance: NA
v_gene: TRBV11-2
j_gene: TRBJ2-3
CDR3nt: TGTGCCAGCAGCCCGATGACCACCACAGATACGCAGTATTTT
CDR3aa: CASSPMTTTDTQYF

d_gene: NA
abundance: NA
v_gene: TRBV7-2
j_gene: TRBJ1-2
CDR3nt: TGTGCCAGCAGCTTAGGTGAAATTAACTATGGCTACACCTTC
CDR3aa: CASSLGEINYGYTF

d_gene: NA
abundance: many
v_gene: TRBV11-2
j_gene: TRBJ1-2
CDR3nt: TGTGCCAGCAGCTTAAGGGGAGGCTACACCTTC
CDR3aa: CASSLRGGYTF

d_gene: NA
abundance: NA
v_gene: TRBV14
j_gene: TRBJ1-4
CDR3nt: TGTGCCAGCAGCCAAGATCGTGGGGTGAATAATGAAAAACTGTTTTTT
CDR3aa: CASSQDRGVNNEKLFF

d_gene: TRBD2
abundance: NA
v_gene: TRBV20-1
j_gene: TRBJ2-1
CDR3nt: TGCAGTCCATATTGGGCTAGCGGAGACAGTGAGCAGTTCTTC
CDR3aa: CSPYWASGDSEQFF

d_gene: NA
abundance: many
v_gene: TRBV2
j_gene: TRBJ1-1
CDR3nt: TGTGCCAGCAAGGTGGGATGGGACCGGATGAACACTGAAGCTTTCTTT
CDR3aa: CASKVGWDRMNTEAFF

d_gene: TRBD1
abundance: few
v_gene: TRBV6-1
j_gene: TRBJ1-3
CDR3nt: TGTGCCAGCACGAGGAGGACAGGGGTAGGAAACACCATATATTTT
CDR3aa: CASTRRTGVGNTIYF

d_gene: TRBD2
abundance: many
v_gene: TRBV7-9
j_gene: TRBJ2-1
CDR3nt: TGTGCCAGCAGCTTACCGACTAGCGGGAGTTCTAATGAGCAGTTCTTC
CDR3aa: CASSLPTSGSSNEQFF

d_gene: TRBD2
abundance: many
v_gene: TRBV7-3
j_gene: TRBJ2-1
CDR3nt: TGTGCCAGCAGCCAAACTAGCGGGGGTGAGCAGTTCTTC
CDR3aa: CASSQTSGGEQFF

d_gene: NA
abundance: NA
v_gene: TRBV10-2
j_gene: TRBJ1-2
CDR3nt: TGCGCCAGCATTGAGGGCACCGGGACGAGCTATGGCTACACCTTC
CDR3aa: CASIEGTGTSYGYTF

d_gene: NA
abundance: once
v_gene: TRBV6-1
j_gene: TRBJ1-1
CDR3nt: TGTGCCAGCAGTGAAGGTGTGGGGGATCCGAACACTGAAGCTTTCTTT
CDR3aa: CASSEGVGDPNTEAFF

d_gene: NA
abundance: few
v_gene: TRBV28
j_gene: TRBJ1-2
CDR3nt: TGTGCCAGCAGTTTTTTCGGGTATGGCTACACCTTC
CDR3aa: CASSFFGYGYTF

d_gene: NA
abundance: many
v_gene: TRBV30
j_gene: TRBJ2-5
CDR3nt: TGTGCCTGGAGTGAGGGTAGCTGGTTGCCCCAGTACTTC
CDR3aa: CAWSEGSWLPQYF

d_gene: TRBD2
abundance: many
v_gene: TRBV28
j_gene: TRBJ2-5
CDR3nt: TGTGCCAGCAAGGTCGCGGGAGCGGAGGAGACCCAGTACTTC
CDR3aa: CASKVAGAEETQYF

d_gene: TRBD1
abundance: many
v_gene: TRBV11-2
j_gene: TRBJ2-7
CDR3nt: TGTGCCAGCAGCCCCGGGACAGGCTCCTACGAGCAGTACTTC
CDR3aa: CASSPGTGSYEQYF

d_gene: TRBD1
abundance: many
v_gene: TRBV6-1
j_gene: TRBJ2-7
CDR3nt: TGTGCCAGCAGTACGGGACAGGTCTACGAGCAGTACTTC
CDR3aa: CASSTGQVYEQYF

d_gene: NA
abundance: NA
v_gene: TRBV27
j_gene: TRBJ2-1
CDR3nt: TGTGCCAGCAGTCCCTCTCAAAAACTAGCCCAGCAGTTCTTC
CDR3aa: CASSPSQKLAQQFF

d_gene: TRBD2
abundance: many
v_gene: TRBV7-2
j_gene: TRBJ2-7
CDR3nt: TGTGCCAGCAGCCGGACTAGCGTAAGCTCCTACGAGCAGTACTTC
CDR3aa: CASSRTSVSSYEQYF